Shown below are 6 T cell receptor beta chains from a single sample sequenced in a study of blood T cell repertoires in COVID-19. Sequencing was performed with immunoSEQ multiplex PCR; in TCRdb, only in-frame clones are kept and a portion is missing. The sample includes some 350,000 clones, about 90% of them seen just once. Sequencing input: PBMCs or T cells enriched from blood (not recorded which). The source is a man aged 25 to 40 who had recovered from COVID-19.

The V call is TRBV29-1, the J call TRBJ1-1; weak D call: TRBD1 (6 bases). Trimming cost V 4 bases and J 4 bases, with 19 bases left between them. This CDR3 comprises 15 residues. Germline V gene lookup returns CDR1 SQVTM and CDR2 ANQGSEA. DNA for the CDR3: TGCAGCGTTGGGGAAGTACAGGGTGTAGGCACTGAAGCTTTCTTT. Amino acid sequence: CSVGEVQGVGTEAFF.

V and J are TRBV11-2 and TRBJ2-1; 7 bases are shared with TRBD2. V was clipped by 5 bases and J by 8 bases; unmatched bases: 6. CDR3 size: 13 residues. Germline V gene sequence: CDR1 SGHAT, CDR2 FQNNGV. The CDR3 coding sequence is TGTGCCAGCAGCACTCGGACTAGGGATGAGCAGTTCTTC. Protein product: CASSTRTRDEQFF.

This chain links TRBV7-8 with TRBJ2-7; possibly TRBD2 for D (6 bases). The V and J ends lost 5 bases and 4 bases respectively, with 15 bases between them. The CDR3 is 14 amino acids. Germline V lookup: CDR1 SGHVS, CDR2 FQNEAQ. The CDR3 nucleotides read TGTGCCAGCAGCCGAGACAGAGGGACTTACGAGCAGTACTTC. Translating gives CASSRDRGTYEQYF.

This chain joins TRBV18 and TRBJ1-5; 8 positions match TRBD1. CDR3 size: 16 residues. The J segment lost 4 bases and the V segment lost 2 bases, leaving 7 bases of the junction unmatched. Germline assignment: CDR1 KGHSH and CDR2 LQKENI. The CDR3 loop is CASSPANRGRNQPQHF. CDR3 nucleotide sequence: TGTGCCAGCTCACCAGCCAACAGGGGGAGGAATCAGCCCCAGCATTTT.

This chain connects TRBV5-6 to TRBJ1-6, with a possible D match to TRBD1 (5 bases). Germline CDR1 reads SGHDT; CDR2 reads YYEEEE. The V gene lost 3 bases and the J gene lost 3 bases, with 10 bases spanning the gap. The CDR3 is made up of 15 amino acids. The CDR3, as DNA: TGTGCCAGCAGCTCCTCAGGGAACTATAATTCACCCCTCCACTTT. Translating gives CASSSSGNYNSPLHF. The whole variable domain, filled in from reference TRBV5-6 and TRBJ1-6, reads DAGVTQSPTHLIKTRGQQVTLRCSPKSGHDTVSWYQQALGQGPQFIFQYYEEEERQRGNFPDRFSGHQFPNYSSELNVNALLLGDSALYLCASSSSGNYNSPLHFGNGTRLTVT.

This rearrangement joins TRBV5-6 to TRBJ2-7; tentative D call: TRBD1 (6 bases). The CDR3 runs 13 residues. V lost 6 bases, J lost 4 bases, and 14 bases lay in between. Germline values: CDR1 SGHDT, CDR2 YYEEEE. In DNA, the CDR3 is TGTGCCAGCAAAACGGGACACTTATACGAGCAGTACTTC. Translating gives CASKTGHLYEQYF.